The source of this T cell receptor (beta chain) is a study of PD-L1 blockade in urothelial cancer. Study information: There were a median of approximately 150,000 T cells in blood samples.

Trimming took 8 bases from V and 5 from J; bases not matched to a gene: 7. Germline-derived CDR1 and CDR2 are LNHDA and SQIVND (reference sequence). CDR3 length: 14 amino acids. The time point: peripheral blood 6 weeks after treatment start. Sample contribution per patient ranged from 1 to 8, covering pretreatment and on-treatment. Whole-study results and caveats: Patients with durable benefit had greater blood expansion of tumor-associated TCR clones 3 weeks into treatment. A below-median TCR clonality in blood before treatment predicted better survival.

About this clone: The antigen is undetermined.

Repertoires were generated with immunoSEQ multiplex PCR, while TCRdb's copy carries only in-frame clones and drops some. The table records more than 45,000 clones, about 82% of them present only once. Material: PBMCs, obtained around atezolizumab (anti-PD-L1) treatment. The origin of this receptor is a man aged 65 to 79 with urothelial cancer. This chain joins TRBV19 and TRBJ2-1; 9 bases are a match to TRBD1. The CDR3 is CASAEGDRDNEQFF. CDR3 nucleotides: TGTGCCAGTGCAGAAGGGGACAGGGACAATGAGCAGTTCTTC.